The 27 T cell receptor beta chains in this list originate from one sample, sequenced in a study of blood T cells in healthy people across ages. Then a second PCR, running roughly 7 to 11 cycles, was carried out with a sample-barcoded 5' primer and a J-beta primer mix. One entry per CDR3 protein, called by TCRdb with MiXCR from the 5' RACE reads. The sample holds about 570,000 distinct CDR3 sequences, roughly a quarter seen once. Sequenced input: blood. The origin of the receptors is a woman aged 70-85 years in good health.

The chain is built from TRBV3-1 and TRBJ1-3; 8 bases agree with TRBD1. V shed 0 bases, J shed 4 bases, and the junction held 8 bases outside the gene matches. The CDR3 is 17 residues long. The germline V gene has CDR1 LGHDT and CDR2 YNNKEL (reference sequence). This CDR3 is CASSQDASGGHGNTIYF. The CDR3 DNA sequence: TGTGCCAGCAGCCAAGATGCGTCAGGGGGCCACGGAAACACCATATATTTT.

This chain links TRBV24-1 with TRBJ2-3; either TRBD1 or TRBD2 may fit D (5 bases each). The V end was cut by 0 bases, the J end by 0 bases, with 12 bases between. Germline V gene data show CDR1 as KGHDR and CDR2 as SFDVKD. The CDR3 length is 17 residues. As DNA, the CDR3 is TGTGCCACCAGTGATTTGCCGGGGCATGGGAGCACAGATACGCAGTATTTT. Translation gives CATSDLPGHGSTDTQYF.

The chain carries TRBV29-1 and TRBJ1-2, with TRBD1 as a possible D gene (5 bases). Per germline, CDR1 SQVTM and CDR2 ANQGSEA. V lost 5 bases to trimming and J lost 5 bases, with 12 bases between them. The CDR3 covers 12 residues. The CDR3 region is CSVFQQEYGYTF. The CDR3, as DNA: TGCAGCGTTTTTCAACAGGAATATGGCTACACCTTC. Full variable domain (missing parts from reference TRBV29-1 and TRBJ1-2): SAVISQKPSRDICQRGTSLTIQCQVDSQVTMMFWYRQQPGQSLTLIATANQGSEATYESGFVIDKFPISRPNLTFSTLTVSNMSPEDSSIYLCSVFQQEYGYTFGSGTRLTVV.

The CDR3 nucleotides are TGTGCCAGCAGTGAATCGACAGGGGGACTAGCGGGGGTTCGGAGCCACGAGCAGTACTTC. It yields the protein CASSESTGGLAGVRSHEQYF. The chain combines TRBV25-1 with TRBJ2-7; TRBD2 matches at 14 bases. Germline CDR1 reads MGHDK; CDR2 reads SYGVNS. V lost 1 base, J lost 5 bases, and 16 bases stayed unmatched. The CDR3 loop spans 20 amino acids.

This clonotype was seen only a few times. The genes are TRBV20-1 and TRBJ2-2; TRBD2 aligns across 7 bases. Germline assignment: CDR1 DFQATT and CDR2 SNEGSKA (reference sequence). V was clipped by 5 bases and J by 6 bases; unmatched bases: 6. This CDR3 is 13 amino acids long. The CDR3 is CSASRTRPGELFF. As DNA, the CDR3 is TGCAGTGCTTCCCGGACTAGACCCGGGGAGCTGTTTTTT.

This clonotype was picked up a small number of times. The chain couples TRBV3-1 to TRBJ2-5; D perhaps matches TRBD2 (6 bases). Germline loops: CDR1 LGHDT, CDR2 YNNKEL (reference sequence). This CDR3 is 15 amino acids long. The V end was cut by 4 bases, the J end by 5 bases, with 17 bases between. The CDR3 loop reads CASSPLGTSAETQYF. CDR3 bases: TGTGCCAGCAGCCCCCTCGGGACTTCAGCCGAGACCCAGTACTTC.

V gene TRBV6-2 or TRBV6-3 combines with J gene TRBJ2-3, with TRBD2 identical over 7 bases. The CDR3 consists of 13 residues. Germline V gene lookup returns CDR1 MNHEY and CDR2 SVGEGT. Trimming cost V 6 bases and J 4 bases; bases outside gene matches: 4. CDR3 nucleotides: TGTGCCAGCAGCAGGGACTACCCAGATACGCAGTATTTT. Translated, it gives CASSRDYPDTQYF.

This clonotype was recorded at least ten times. The junction departs from germline at one end; a sequencing error may be responsible. This sequence joins TRBV5-1 and TRBJ2-7, with no clear D. Germline-derived CDR1 and CDR2 are SGHRS and YFSETQ. There are 13 residues in the CDR3. The CDR3 DNA sequence: TGTGCCAGCAGTTTAGCACAAGGCTACGAGCAGTACTTC. It is translated as CASSLAQGYEQYF. Based on the CDR3 plus reference TRBV5-1 and TRBJ2-7, the full variable domain is KAGVTQTPRYLIKTRGQQVTLSCSPISGHRSVSWYQQTPGQGLQFLFEYFSETQRNKGNFPGRFSGRQFSNSRSEMNVSTLELGDSALYLCASSLAQGYEQYFGPGTRLTVT.

This clonotype was seen ten or more times. V is TRBV29-1 and J is TRBJ2-5, with 7 bases matching TRBD2. V lost 6 bases, J lost 2 bases, and 3 bases stayed unmatched. CDR3 size: 12 residues. The V gene's germline CDR1 is SQVTM and CDR2 ANQGSEA. For the CDR3, the DNA is TGCAGCGTGTTACTAGCGCAAGAGACCCAGTACTTC. This codes for CSVLLAQETQYF. The whole variable domain, remainder taken from reference TRBV29-1 and TRBJ2-5, is SAVISQKPSRDICQRGTSLTIQCQVDSQVTMMFWYRQQPGQSLTLIATANQGSEATYESGFVIDKFPISRPNLTFSTLTVSNMSPEDSSIYLCSVLLAQETQYFGPGTRLLVL.

V gene TRBV4-1 combines with J gene TRBJ1-4, with 7 nucleotides matching TRBD1. Germline V gene data show CDR1 as MGHRA and CDR2 as YSYEKL. With V trimmed by 4 bases and J by 0 bases, 8 bases remained unmatched. This CDR3 comprises 17 residues. Here the CDR3 DNA reads TGCGCCAGCAGCCGCTTGCAGGGGGTTGCAACTAATGAAAAACTGTTTTTT. Its translation is CASSRLQGVATNEKLFF.

This rearrangement joins TRBV29-1 to TRBJ1-1, with TRBD1 matching 9 bases. Germline V gene data show CDR1 as SQVTM and CDR2 as ANQGSEA. CDR3 length: 13 residues. The V segment lost 6 bases and the J segment 5 bases; nucleotides outside the gene matches: 7. The CDR3: CSVATGGMTEAFF. CDR3 bases: TGCAGCGTCGCAACAGGGGGCATGACTGAAGCTTTCTTT.

This clonotype has a handful of counts. This sequence joins TRBV7-9 and TRBJ1-1, with D unresolved. Per germline, CDR1 SEHNR and CDR2 FQNEAQ (reference sequence). This CDR3 contains 14 residues. V gave up 5 bases and J gave up 0 bases, with 10 bases separating them. The CDR3 reads CASSDGTLNTEAFF. The CDR3 nucleotides read TGTGCCAGCAGCGACGGTACGCTGAACACTGAAGCTTTCTTT.

This clonotype was seen repeatedly, ten times or more. Sequence at one end of the junction differs from germline and may be a read error. The rearrangement uses TRBV18 and TRBJ2-5; D may be TRBD1 or TRBD2 (5 bases each). The germline gives CDR1 KGHSH, CDR2 LQKENI. This CDR3 region has 14 residues. For the CDR3, the DNA is TGCGCCAGCAGCCCACTAGACAGCCAAGAGACCCAGTACTTC. It encodes CASSPLDSQETQYF.

A few counts support this clonotype. The CDR3 coding sequence is TGTGCCAGCAGCCGACAGGGGCCTACTTACGAGCAGTACTTC. Its translation is CASSRQGPTYEQYF. This sequence joins TRBV7-2 and TRBJ2-7; TRBD1 matches at 8 bases. Germline CDR1 and CDR2: SGHTA and FQGNSA. CDR3 length: 14 amino acids. J gave up 4 bases and V 5 bases, and 7 bases lay outside the gene matches.

With respect to this clonotype: Given a much more abundant clone one base away, this may be a read error. This chain joins TRBV12-3 or TRBV12-4 and TRBJ2-3; 7 bases agree with TRBD1. This CDR3 has 13 amino acids. The CDR3 bases are TGTGCCAGCAGTTTAATTGGGACAGATATGCAGTATTTT. It yields the protein CASSLIGTDMQYF.

The V gene is TRBV7-8, the J gene TRBJ2-7; 8 bases align to TRBD2. The CDR3 runs to 13 residues. The trim removed 5 bases at V and 6 bases at J, leaving 6 bases unmatched. Germline CDR1 reads SGHVS; CDR2 reads FQNEAQ. CDR3 loop: CASSESGGLEQYF. As DNA, the CDR3 is TGTGCCAGCAGCGAAAGCGGGGGTCTCGAGCAGTACTTC.

V gene TRBV5-1 combines with J gene TRBJ1-6; D not resolved. Germline V lookup: CDR1 SGHRS, CDR2 YFSETQ. The V and J ends lost 6 bases and 6 bases respectively, with 16 bases between them. This CDR3 has 15 amino acids. CDR3 amino acids: CASTYRETPNSPLHF. The CDR3 coding sequence is TGCGCCAGCACCTACCGGGAAACCCCTAATTCACCCCTCCACTTT.

This clonotype was observed a few times. The V gene is TRBV12-3 or TRBV12-4, the J gene TRBJ1-2; no clear D gene. This CDR3 has 14 residues. The V and J ends lost 6 bases and 3 bases respectively, with 14 bases between them. The CDR3 DNA sequence: TGTGCCAGCAGCAAGGAATCGGGCTACTATGGCTACACCTTC. It encodes CASSKESGYYGYTF.

This clonotype showed up just a few times. The chain has TRBV12-3 or TRBV12-4 and TRBJ2-6, with 10 positions matching TRBD1. The CDR3 contains 19 residues. Unmatched junction bases numbered 15, after V lost 1 base and J lost 9 bases. The CDR3 loop is CASSLVRGGTGERVNVLTF. The CDR3 DNA is TGTGCCAGCAGTTTAGTAAGGGGGGGGACAGGGGAGAGGGTCAACGTCCTGACTTTC.

The V and J genes are TRBV5-1 and TRBJ2-5, with 7 bases aligning to TRBD1. The J call could be wrong; TRBJ2-7 is a better fit for the DNA end. Germline CDR1 SGHRS, CDR2 YFSETQ. The CDR3 is 15 amino acids. CDR3 nucleotide sequence: TGCGCCAGCAGCAGGTCCGGGACAGAGACCTACGAGCAGTACTTC. Protein sequence: CASSRSGTETYEQYF.

In this sample, this clonotype turned up a few times. This sequence joins TRBV4-3 and TRBJ2-7, with TRBD2 matching 7 bases. V shed 2 bases and J 3 bases; nucleotides not matched to a gene: 10. Germline V gene lookup returns CDR1 LGHNA and CDR2 YSLEER. This CDR3 has 16 amino acids. CDR3 residues: CASSQSLAEVIYEQYF. The CDR3, as DNA: TGCGCCAGCAGCCAAAGCCTAGCGGAGGTGATCTACGAGCAGTACTTC.

This clonotype was counted a few times. V usage is TRBV20-1 and J usage is TRBJ2-7; no reliable D call. V lost 3 bases and J lost 3, with 6 bases in between. The CDR3 contains 11 residues. Germline V lookup: CDR1 DFQATT, CDR2 SNEGSKA (reference sequence). DNA for the CDR3: TGCAGTGCTAGTGAAGGCTACGAGCAGTACTTC. It codes for CSASEGYEQYF.

This clonotype has a handful of counts. The rearrangement uses TRBV10-3 and TRBJ2-1; the D is unclear. The CDR3 runs to 11 residues. V lost 8 bases and J lost 9, with 11 bases in between. Germline CDR1 is ENHRY and CDR2 is SYGVKD. The CDR3, as DNA: TGTGCCATCCGTAGTCCAACTGAGCAGTTCTTC. Translating it yields CAIRSPTEQFF.

The V call is TRBV20-1, the J call TRBJ1-2; D is possibly TRBD1 (6 bases). This CDR3 spans 14 amino acids. CDR1 is DFQATT, CDR2 SNEGSKA, per germline (reference sequence). Deletions cut 4 bases from V and 7 bases from J, with 19 bases between. CDR3 nucleotide sequence: TGCAGTGCTACCGGTCCCGACAGGTCTAGTGGCTACACCTTC. Translated: CSATGPDRSSGYTF.

This clonotype was recorded at least ten times. Germline and junction disagree at one end, which may indicate a read error. The V and J genes are TRBV18 and TRBJ2-5; a weak D match, TRBD1 (5 bases). The germline V gene encodes CDR1 KGHSH and CDR2 LQKENI. This CDR3 is 15 amino acids long. The CDR3 region is CASSPLDSLQGTQYF. The CDR3 DNA reads TGTGCCAGCTCACCCCTCGACAGCCTACAAGGGACCCAGTACTTC.

This clonotype was counted only a few times. The V gene is TRBV4-3, the J gene TRBJ2-7, with 12 bases lining up with TRBD2. The CDR3 is 16 amino acids. V lost 0 bases, J lost 5 bases, and 5 bases stayed unmatched. From germline, CDR1 is LGHNA and CDR2 YSLEER. The CDR3 DNA follows: TGCGCCAGCAGCCAAGAAGGCCTAGCGGGGGGGCACGAGCAGTACTTC. This sequence encodes CASSQEGLAGGHEQYF.

This clonotype showed up just a few times. The junction does not match germline at one end; this may be a read error. The chain recombines TRBV5-5 with TRBJ2-7; D uncertain. Germline V gene data show CDR1 as SGHKS and CDR2 as YYEKEE (reference sequence). The CDR3 contains 15 residues. The CDR3 DNA reads TGTGCCAGCAGGATTTCACAAGTGAGCTCCTACGTGCAGTACTTC. As protein: CASRISQVSSYVQYF.